The 32 T cell receptor beta chains reported below all come from one sample, sequenced in a study of T cell responses to AZD1222 COVID-19 vaccine. Profiled with immunoSEQ multiplex PCR; TCRdb holds only in-frame clones, not every one. This table holds some 180,000 clones, around 94% found once. Sequencing was performed on peripheral blood, taken 28 days after the second AZD1222 dose. These receptors all stem from an adult who received the AZD1222 COVID-19 vaccine.

This clone was counted a single time. The chain links TRBV7-9 to TRBJ2-1; the D gene is possibly TRBD1 (6 bases). Germline CDR1 reads SEHNR; CDR2 reads FQNEAQ (reference sequence). The V end was cut by 4 bases, the J end by 0 bases, with 7 bases between. The CDR3 consists of 14 residues. CDR3 in DNA: TGTGCCAGCAGCTCACAGGGCTCCTACAATGAGCAGTTCTTC. It specifies CASSSQGSYNEQFF.

This clone was detected once. This chain connects TRBV9 to TRBJ2-1; TRBD1 matches 7 bases. The V segment lost 3 bases and the J segment 6 bases; nucleotides outside the gene matches: 9. CDR3 length: 15 amino acids. Germline values: CDR1 SGDLS, CDR2 YYNGEE. CDR3 amino acids: CASSDRQGPINEQFF. In nucleotides, the CDR3 is TGTGCCAGCAGCGATCGACAGGGTCCCATCAATGAGCAGTTCTTC. Based on the CDR3 plus reference TRBV9 and TRBJ2-1, the full variable domain is DSGVTQTPKHLITATGQRVTLRCSPRSGDLSVYWYQQSLDQGLQFLIQYYNGEERAKGNILERFSAQQFPDLHSELNLSSLELGDSALYFCASSDRQGPINEQFFGPGTRLTVL.

V gene TRBV10-1 combines with J gene TRBJ1-1; D not certain. With 4 bases removed from V and 2 bases from J, the gap between germline ends came to 8 bases. The CDR3 totals 13 residues. The V gene's germline CDR1 is WNHNN and CDR2 SYGVQD (reference sequence). CDR3 DNA: TGCGCCAGCAGTGGCCAGATCAACACTGAAGCTTTCTTT. Encoded protein: CASSGQINTEAFF.

This rearrangement joins TRBV7-2 to TRBJ1-3, with 7 positions matching TRBD1. V shed 4 bases, J shed 1 base, and the junction held 4 bases outside the gene matches. This CDR3 contains 15 residues. Per the germline V gene, CDR1 is SGHTA and CDR2 is FQGNSA. The CDR3 DNA sequence: TGTGCCAGCAGCTCCAGACAGGGTTCTGGAAACACCATATATTTT. It specifies CASSSRQGSGNTIYF.

The chain combines TRBV5-1 with TRBJ1-1; TRBD1 matches 7 bases. Trimming at V came to 0 bases and at J to 0 bases, leaving 11 bases not matched to a gene. Germline V gene lookup returns CDR1 SGHRS and CDR2 YFSETQ. The CDR3 length is 18 residues. As DNA, the CDR3 is TGCGCCAGCAGCTTGGGTGACAGGGCACAAAGACTGAACACTGAAGCTTTCTTT. Protein: CASSLGDRAQRLNTEAFF. The complete variable domain, with remaining parts taken from reference TRBV5-1 and TRBJ1-1, reads KAGVTQTPRYLIKTRGQQVTLSCSPISGHRSVSWYQQTPGQGLQFLFEYFSETQRNKGNFPGRFSGRQFSNSRSEMNVSTLELGDSALYLCASSLGDRAQRLNTEAFFGQGTRLTVV.

The chain uses TRBV12-3 or TRBV12-4 and TRBJ1-1; D is ambiguous. V gave up 2 bases and J gave up 7 bases, with 8 bases separating them. The length of the CDR3 is 12 residues. CDR3 residues: CASSLSTIEAFF. For the CDR3, the DNA is TGTGCCAGCAGTTTATCGACGATTGAAGCTTTCTTT.

The chain is built from TRBV19 and TRBJ2-1, with no clear D. Per the germline V gene, CDR1 is LNHDA and CDR2 is SQIVND (reference sequence). CDR3 length: 14 amino acids. Trimming took 5 bases from V and 4 from J, leaving 12 bases between them. The CDR3 loop is CASSSSTPYNEQFF. CDR3 sequence (DNA): TGTGCCAGTAGTTCTTCGACCCCTTACAATGAGCAGTTCTTC. Variable domain in full (rest from reference TRBV19 and TRBJ2-1): DGGITQSPKYLFRKEGQNVTLSCEQNLNHDAMYWYRQDPGQGLRLIYYSQIVNDFQKGDIAEGYSVSREKKESFPLTVTSAQKNPTAFYLCASSSSTPYNEQFFGPGTRLTVL.

In this sample, this clone turned up a few times. The chain is built from TRBV7-2 and TRBJ1-2; D unclear. V shed 1 base and J shed 7 bases, with 13 bases lying between them. The CDR3 is 14 residues long. Germline CDR1 is SGHTA and CDR2 is FQGNSA. The CDR3 here is CASSLVRGASGYTF. CDR3 coding DNA: TGTGCCAGCAGCTTAGTCCGGGGAGCCAGTGGCTACACCTTC. The complete variable domain, with remaining parts taken from reference TRBV7-2 and TRBJ1-2, reads GAGVSQSPSNKVTEKGKDVELRCDPISGHTALYWYRQSLGQGLEFLIYFQGNSAPDKSGLPSDRFSAERTGGSVSTLTIQRTQQEDSAVYLCASSLVRGASGYTFGSGTRLTVV.

The CDR3 loop is CASSFRLDGYYGYTF. CDR3 DNA: TGTGCCAGCAGTTTTCGACTCGATGGCTACTATGGCTACACCTTC. This rearrangement joins TRBV28 to TRBJ1-2, with D hard to call. CDR1 is MDHEN and CDR2 is SYDVKM in the germline V gene. V gave up 3 bases and J gave up 3 bases, with 14 bases separating them. The CDR3 has 15 amino acids.

The chain employs TRBV11-1 and TRBJ1-2; a possible D gene is TRBD1 (6 bases). V was cut by 4 bases and J by 4 bases, with 16 bases left in between. CDR3 length: 15 amino acids. Germline CDR1 reads SGHAT; CDR2 reads FQDESV (reference sequence). The CDR3 here is CASSSVIGGGYGYTF. DNA of the CDR3: TGTGCCAGCAGCTCCGTCATCGGGGGCGGCTATGGCTACACCTTC. The variable domain in full, completed from reference TRBV11-1 and TRBJ1-2, reads EAEVAQSPRYKITEKSQAVAFWCDPISGHATLYWYRQILGQGPELLVQFQDESVVDDSQLPKDRFSAERLKGVDSTLKIQPAELGDSAMYLCASSSVIGGGYGYTFGSGTRLTVV.

Of note for this clone: The junction departs from germline at one end; a sequencing error may be responsible. This chain uses TRBV5-8 with TRBJ2-5; D tentatively fits TRBD1 or TRBD2 (5 bases each). This CDR3 comprises 13 residues. Germline loops: CDR1 SGHTS, CDR2 YDEGEE. For the CDR3, the DNA is TGTGCCAGCAGGTTGGGACGGGGAGAGACCCAGTACTTC. This codes for CASRLGRGETQYF.

This clone appeared once. Other DNA variants within this sample encode the same CDR3. The chain recombines TRBV18 with TRBJ2-5, with D unclear. From germline, CDR1 is KGHSH and CDR2 LQKENI. This CDR3 region has 13 residues. V gave up 2 bases and J gave up 4 bases, with 8 bases separating them. This CDR3 is CASSPGVGETQYF. The CDR3 coding sequence is TGTGCCAGCTCACCAGGCGTAGGAGAGACCCAGTACTTC.

This clone came up a few times. The chain uses TRBV6-1 and TRBJ1-6; no firm D call. Germline lookup yields CDR1 MNHNS and CDR2 SASEGT. The CDR3 has 13 residues. V lost 0 bases, J lost 8 bases, and 5 bases lay in between. The CDR3 DNA reads as TGTGCCAGCAGTGAAGCGGCTCATTCACCCCTCCACTTT. It encodes CASSEAAHSPLHF.

V and J are TRBV2 and TRBJ2-3; 10 nucleotides align to TRBD1. CDR1 is SNHLY and CDR2 is FYNNEI in the germline V gene. The J segment lost 7 bases and the V segment lost 4 bases, leaving 5 bases of the junction unmatched. The CDR3 has 14 amino acids. CDR3 loop: CASSAGTGENTQYF. The CDR3 DNA reads TGTGCCAGCAGTGCGGGGACAGGGGAAAATACGCAGTATTTT.

V and J are TRBV29-1 and TRBJ2-2; tentatively, D is TRBD1 (6 bases). The V and J ends lost 0 bases and 1 base respectively, with 12 bases between them. The length of the CDR3 is 16 residues. Germline V gene data show CDR1 as SQVTM and CDR2 as ANQGSEA. The CDR3 region is CSVEDWARGNTGELFF. The CDR3 DNA is TGCAGCGTTGAAGATTGGGCCAGGGGGAACACCGGGGAGCTGTTTTTT.

This chain connects TRBV19 to TRBJ2-6, with TRBD1 matching over 9 bases. The CDR3 consists of 17 residues. The V gene's germline CDR1 is LNHDA and CDR2 SQIVND (reference sequence). V gave up 11 bases and J gave up 1 base; unmatched junction bases: 12. The CDR3 sequence is CAATAGQGVSGANVLTF. For the CDR3, the DNA is TGTGCCGCTACCGCGGGACAGGGTGTATCTGGGGCCAACGTCCTGACTTTC.

This clone has a single count. V gene TRBV20-1 combines with J gene TRBJ2-3; the D is unclear. Germline CDR1 DFQATT, CDR2 SNEGSKA (reference sequence). The CDR3 covers 11 residues. Trimming stripped 2 bases from V and 6 bases from J, with 6 bases between. The CDR3 DNA is TGCAGTGCTAGACAAGGGGATACGCAGTATTTT. This sequence encodes CSARQGDTQYF.

The J gene is TRBJ1-5, the V gene TRBV9; weak D call: TRBD1 (5 bases). Germline V gene sequence: CDR1 SGDLS, CDR2 YYNGEE. Trimming took off 4 bases at V and 1 base at J, with 15 bases between the two ends. This CDR3 spans 16 amino acids. The CDR3 DNA reads as TGTGCCAGCAGCCGACCGAAGGGGCTGAGCAATCAGCCCCAGCATTTT. Translated: CASSRPKGLSNQPQHF.

The V and J genes are TRBV7-3 and TRBJ1-6, with 9 bases matching TRBD1. This CDR3 has 14 residues. Trimming removed 6 bases from V and 9 bases from J; junction bases left unmatched: 6. CDR1 and CDR2 from the germline V gene are SGHTA and FQGTGA. The CDR3 sequence: CASSQDRGGSPLHF. For the CDR3, the DNA is TGTGCCAGCAGTCAGGACAGGGGAGGTTCACCCCTCCACTTT.

The CDR3: CATTTWAGPQGEETQYF. The CDR3 DNA reads TGTGCCACCACCACCTGGGCCGGGCCCCAGGGCGAGGAGACCCAGTACTTC. V gene TRBV7-4 combines with J gene TRBJ2-5; weak D call: TRBD1 (5 bases). This CDR3 comprises 17 residues. Per the germline V gene, CDR1 is SGHVT and CDR2 is SQSDAQ. Trimming left V 10 bases short and J 5 bases short, with 29 bases between. The whole variable domain, remainder taken from reference TRBV7-4 and TRBJ2-5, is GAGVSQSPRYKVAKRGRDVALRCDSISGHVTLYWYRQTLGQGSEVLTYSQSDAQRDKSGRPSGRFSAERPERSVSTLKIQRTEQGDSAVYLCATTTWAGPQGEETQYFGPGTRLLVL.

This clone was seen just once. V usage is TRBV7-8 and J usage is TRBJ2-3; 12 nucleotides line up with TRBD2. Looked up from germline, CDR1 is SGHVS and CDR2 is FQNEAQ. CDR3 length: 13 amino acids. The ends lost 6 bases at V and 6 bases at J; junction bases unmatched: 1. CDR3: CASSGTSGDTQYF. Here the CDR3 DNA reads TGTGCCAGCAGTGGGACTAGCGGGGATACGCAGTATTTT.

This rearrangement joins TRBV7-9 to TRBJ2-1, with D possibly matching TRBD1 (6 bases). The V gene lost 5 bases and the J gene lost 5 bases, with 13 bases spanning the gap. The CDR3 sequence is 14 residues long. Per germline, CDR1 SEHNR and CDR2 FQNEAQ (reference sequence). The CDR3 sequence: CASSNRQAHNEQFF. For the CDR3, the DNA is TGTGCCAGCAGCAACCGACAGGCTCACAATGAGCAGTTCTTC.

The rearrangement uses TRBV7-6 and TRBJ2-7; D ambiguous. V was shortened by 5 bases and J by 3 bases, with 11 bases between the two germline ends. The length of the CDR3 is 13 residues. The germline V gene has CDR1 SGHVS and CDR2 FNYEAQ. The CDR3 DNA reads as TGTGCCAGCAGCCCAGAGGTCGGCTACGAGCAGTACTTC. As protein: CASSPEVGYEQYF.

V is TRBV3-1 (or the pseudogene TRBV3-2) and J is TRBJ1-4; 12 bases agree with TRBD1. Germline lookup yields CDR1 LGHDT and CDR2 YNNKEL (reference sequence). The junction had 13 bases not matched to a gene; V was cut back by 2 bases and J by 0 bases. This CDR3 is 21 amino acids long. The CDR3 nucleotides are TGTGCCAGCAGCCAACAAGAAGTTGGGACAGGGGGCCCCGCAACTAATGAAAAACTGTTTTTT. This codes for CASSQQEVGTGGPATNEKLFF.

The chain employs TRBV5-1 and TRBJ1-4; D unclear. Trimming pared 6 bases from V and 0 bases from J, leaving 9 bases between. The CDR3 runs to 14 residues. The V gene's germline CDR1 is SGHRS and CDR2 YFSETQ. The CDR3, as DNA: TGCGCCAGCAAGGTTGGCCCAACTAATGAAAAACTGTTTTTT. Residues: CASKVGPTNEKLFF.

J is TRBJ1-1 and V is TRBV3-1 (or the pseudogene TRBV3-2), with 7 bases identical to TRBD1. V lost 5 bases, J lost 4 bases, and 10 bases stayed unmatched. CDR1 LGHDT and CDR2 YNNKEL come from the germline V gene (reference sequence). This CDR3 region has 15 residues. This chain's CDR3 is CASSYTDRVATEAFF. The CDR3 DNA follows: TGTGCCAGCAGCTATACCGACAGGGTGGCCACTGAAGCTTTCTTT.

The chain employs TRBV7-3 and TRBJ2-1; tentative D call: TRBD1 (6 bases). Deletions cut 2 bases from V and 7 bases from J, with 15 bases between. Germline CDR1 reads SGHTA; CDR2 reads FQGTGA. CDR3 length: 15 amino acids. CDR3 amino acids: CASSLSQGIRNEQFF. CDR3 DNA sequence: TGTGCCAGCAGCTTATCACAGGGTATTAGGAATGAGCAGTTCTTC.

CDR3 amino acids: CASSPRDRVYEQYF. The CDR3 DNA reads TGTGCCAGCAGCCCGAGGGACAGGGTCTACGAGCAGTACTTC. The genes are TRBV7-2 and TRBJ2-7; 9 bases are shared with TRBD1. Trimming removed 5 bases from V and 3 bases from J; junction bases left unmatched: 5. This CDR3 region has 14 residues. Per germline, CDR1 SGHTA and CDR2 FQGNSA.

The CDR3 spells CASSFSRVNYEQYF. The DNA for the CDR3 is TGTGCCAGCAGTTTTAGCAGGGTTAACTACGAGCAGTACTTC. The rearrangement joins TRBV2 to TRBJ2-7; perhaps TRBD1 as D (5 bases). CDR1 is SNHLY and CDR2 is FYNNEI in the germline V gene. With 5 bases removed from V and 3 bases from J, the gap between germline ends came to 14 bases. There are 14 residues in the CDR3.

This CDR3 reads CASSIDLASAGGPNEKLFF. The CDR3, as DNA: TGTGCCAGTAGTATAGATCTGGCGTCGGCAGGCGGACCGAATGAAAAACTGTTTTTT. The chain is built from TRBV19 and TRBJ1-4; D is ambiguous. CDR1 LNHDA and CDR2 SQIVND come from the germline V gene (reference sequence). This CDR3 has 19 residues. V dropped 0 bases and J dropped 5 bases, with 22 bases sitting between them.

The chain links TRBV7-2 to TRBJ2-5, with TRBD2 matching over 13 bases. With V trimmed by 4 bases and J by 7 bases, 9 bases remained unmatched. The CDR3 spans 16 residues. The V gene's germline CDR1 is SGHTA and CDR2 FQGNSA. DNA of the CDR3: TGTGCCAGCAGCTCTAGGACTAGCGGGGGAGTGGGGACCCAGTACTTC. As protein: CASSSRTSGGVGTQYF.

The gene calls are TRBV9 and TRBJ2-5; D is possibly TRBD2 (5 bases). Trimming cost V 3 bases and J 5 bases, with 14 bases left between them. The CDR3 has 14 amino acids. Germline assignment: CDR1 SGDLS and CDR2 YYNGEE. CDR3 region: CASSAGGPGETQYF. CDR3 DNA sequence: TGTGCCAGCAGCGCAGGCGGGCCCGGGGAGACCCAGTACTTC. Based on the CDR3 plus reference TRBV9 and TRBJ2-5, the full variable domain is DSGVTQTPKHLITATGQRVTLRCSPRSGDLSVYWYQQSLDQGLQFLIQYYNGEERAKGNILERFSAQQFPDLHSELNLSSLELGDSALYFCASSAGGPGETQYFGPGTRLLVL.